Below, 14 T cell receptor beta chains from the same sample are listed, as sequenced in a study of T cell repertoires in cytomegalovirus infection. TCRdb recomputed calls from the reads with MiXCR, one row per CDR3 protein. The sample lists fewer than 850,000 distinct CDR3 sequences; approximately 32% were seen once. Their antigens remain unidentified. This specimen was cultured CD8+ T cells from PBMCs, taken from culture after CMV antigen stimulation. These receptors all stem from a human donor in good health (CMV status not recorded). Some clones in this sample may be carry-over from other donors' samples.

This clonotype was found many times. The chain has TRBV11-2 and TRBJ2-1; D not certain. CDR3 size: 12 residues. V gave up 5 bases and J gave up 6 bases, with 8 bases separating them. The germline V gene encodes CDR1 SGHAT and CDR2 FQNNGV. The CDR3 DNA reads as TGTGCCAGCAGCCCGATGTTCAATGAGCAGTTCTTC. This encodes CASSPMFNEQFF. Complete variable domain (other parts from reference TRBV11-2 and TRBJ2-1): EAGVAQSPRYKIIEKRQSVAFWCNPISGHATLYWYQQILGQGPKLLIQFQNNGVVDDSQLPKDRFSAERLKGVDSTLKIQPAKLEDSAVYLCASSPMFNEQFFGPGTRLTVL.

This clonotype turned up a few times. J is TRBJ2-6 and V is TRBV10-3; no clear D. The germline gives CDR1 ENHRY, CDR2 SYGVKD. CDR3 length: 18 amino acids. The germline V and J ends were trimmed by 3 bases and 1 base, with 16 bases remaining between them. CDR3 loop: CAISDPNFRESGANVLTF. As DNA, the CDR3 is TGTGCCATCAGTGACCCAAACTTTAGAGAATCTGGGGCCAACGTCCTGACTTTC.

The chain combines TRBV4-1 with TRBJ1-1; TRBD1 aligns across 7 bases. The germline V gene encodes CDR1 MGHRA and CDR2 YSYEKL. The CDR3 consists of 12 residues. The J segment lost 11 bases and the V segment lost 3 bases, leaving 6 bases of the junction unmatched. The CDR3 loop reads CASSHLGTAAFF. As DNA, the CDR3 is TGCGCCAGCAGCCATTTGGGGACAGCTGCTTTCTTT.

This clonotype was observed many times. The chain links TRBV6-5 to TRBJ2-3; the D gene is possibly TRBD2 (6 bases). The CDR3 spans 15 residues. V lost 3 bases to trimming and J lost 7 bases, with 17 bases between them. Looked up from germline, CDR1 is MNHEY and CDR2 is SVGAGI. CDR3 sequence (DNA): TGTGCCAGCAGTTATGACGGGGGACCGGGGAATACGCAGTATTTT. It translates to CASSYDGGPGNTQYF.

This clonotype was picked up many times. The genes are TRBV7-8 and TRBJ2-1; 8 bases fit TRBD2. The V segment lost 5 bases and the J segment 8 bases; nucleotides outside the gene matches: 11. The CDR3 is 15 amino acids. Germline values: CDR1 SGHVS, CDR2 FQNEAQ. The CDR3, as DNA: TGTGCCAGCAGCCTGGCTTATAGCGGGGTCGATGAGCAGTTCTTC. It encodes CASSLAYSGVDEQFF. Combining the CDR3 with reference TRBV7-8 and TRBJ2-1 gives the whole variable domain GAGVSQSPRYKVAKRGQDVALRCDPISGHVSLFWYQQALGQGPEFLTYFQNEAQLDKSGLPSDRFFAERPEGSVSTLKIQRTQQEDSAVYLCASSLAYSGVDEQFFGPGTRLTVL.

This chain uses TRBV7-9 with TRBJ2-5, with 9 nucleotides matching TRBD2. After removal of 0 bases from V and 2 bases from J, the junction contained 7 bases not matched to a gene. Germline lookup yields CDR1 SEHNR and CDR2 FQNEAQ (reference sequence). The CDR3 contains 17 residues. The CDR3 region has the DNA TGTGCCAGCAGCTTAGCCTGGCGGGGGGGAAAACAAGAGACCCAGTACTTC. It yields the protein CASSLAWRGGKQETQYF.

The V gene is TRBV6-1, the J gene TRBJ2-2, with D perhaps assigned TRBD1 or TRBD2 (5 bases each). The CDR3 is 16 amino acids. V was clipped by 5 bases and J by 3 bases, with 16 bases between them. Germline CDR1 reads MNHNS; CDR2 reads SASEGT. In nucleotides, the CDR3 is TGTGCCAGCAGTTACGAGAGGGGAAGAGACACCGGGGAGCTGTTTTTT. Its translation: CASSYERGRDTGELFF.

The V and J genes are TRBV7-6 and TRBJ2-1; 10 bases line up with TRBD1. This CDR3 has 17 residues. Germline CDR1 is SGHVS and CDR2 is FNYEAQ. Trimming removed 5 bases from V and 5 bases from J; junction bases left unmatched: 12. The CDR3: CASSVDLGTGVNNEQFF. The CDR3 coding sequence is TGTGCCAGCAGCGTGGACCTTGGGACAGGGGTGAACAATGAGCAGTTCTTC.

This clonotype was seen a few times. The chain uses TRBV6-2 or TRBV6-3 and TRBJ2-7; weak D call: TRBD1 (6 bases). V was trimmed by 4 bases and J by 4 bases, leaving 11 bases between them. CDR1 MNHEY and CDR2 SVGEGT come from the germline V gene. This CDR3 contains 13 residues. CDR3 protein: CASSWGHEYEQYV. The CDR3 nucleotides read TGTGCCAGCAGTTGGGGACACGAATACGAGCAGTACGTC.

The chain uses TRBV10-3 and TRBJ1-1; maybe TRBD1 (5 bases). Trimming removed 3 bases from V and 1 base from J, with 6 bases in between. CDR1 and CDR2 (germline): ENHRY, SYGVKD. The CDR3 spans 13 residues. CDR3 region: CAISETGNTEAFF. CDR3 coding DNA: TGTGCCATCAGTGAAACAGGGAACACTGAAGCTTTCTTT.

About this clonotype itself: Just one base apart from a much larger clone, this may be a read error. The chain uses TRBV7-9 and TRBJ2-1; TRBD2 agrees at 11 bases. The CDR3 runs 15 residues. The V segment lost 6 bases and the J segment 12 bases; nucleotides outside the gene matches: 13. Germline-derived CDR1 and CDR2 are SEHNR and FQNEAQ (reference sequence). In nucleotides, the CDR3 is TGTGCCAGCAGTCTTAGCGGGGGGGCCGTAGATGGGCAGTTCTTC. It is translated as CASSLSGGAVDGQFF. The full variable domain, completed using reference TRBV7-9 and TRBJ2-1, is DTGVSQNPRHKITKRGQNVTFRCDPISEHNRLYWYRQTLGQGPEFLTYFQNEAQLEKSRLLSDRFSAERPKGSFSTLEIQRTEQGDSAMYLCASSLSGGAVDGQFFGPGTRLTVL.

This clonotype appeared a few times. This sequence joins TRBV5-6 and TRBJ1-5, with TRBD1 as a possible D gene (6 bases). The CDR3 spans 14 residues. Trimming left V 2 bases short and J 9 bases short, with 15 bases between. Germline assignment: CDR1 SGHDT and CDR2 YYEEEE. CDR3 amino acids: CASSFGGGARPQHF. CDR3 DNA sequence: TGTGCCAGCAGCTTTGGTGGGGGGGCCAGGCCCCAGCATTTT.

A few counts support this clonotype. The V gene is TRBV12-3 or TRBV12-4, the J gene TRBJ2-1; D is unclear. V was pared by 7 bases and J by 4 bases, with 11 bases between. The CDR3 spans 13 residues. Written as DNA, the CDR3 is TGTGCCAGCACCCTGGACGGTTACAATGAGCAGTTCTTC. This codes for CASTLDGYNEQFF.

The CDR3 DNA reads TGTGCCAGCAGCTTAGCCCCAGGGGTTGCCCCCTACAATGAGCAGTTCTTC. Its protein is CASSLAPGVAPYNEQFF. The V gene is TRBV7-6, the J gene TRBJ2-1, with a tentative D call TRBD1 (6 bases). Trimming shortened V by 0 bases and J by 2 bases, and 14 bases separated the two germline ends. CDR3 length: 17 amino acids. Germline CDR1 SGHVS, CDR2 FNYEAQ.